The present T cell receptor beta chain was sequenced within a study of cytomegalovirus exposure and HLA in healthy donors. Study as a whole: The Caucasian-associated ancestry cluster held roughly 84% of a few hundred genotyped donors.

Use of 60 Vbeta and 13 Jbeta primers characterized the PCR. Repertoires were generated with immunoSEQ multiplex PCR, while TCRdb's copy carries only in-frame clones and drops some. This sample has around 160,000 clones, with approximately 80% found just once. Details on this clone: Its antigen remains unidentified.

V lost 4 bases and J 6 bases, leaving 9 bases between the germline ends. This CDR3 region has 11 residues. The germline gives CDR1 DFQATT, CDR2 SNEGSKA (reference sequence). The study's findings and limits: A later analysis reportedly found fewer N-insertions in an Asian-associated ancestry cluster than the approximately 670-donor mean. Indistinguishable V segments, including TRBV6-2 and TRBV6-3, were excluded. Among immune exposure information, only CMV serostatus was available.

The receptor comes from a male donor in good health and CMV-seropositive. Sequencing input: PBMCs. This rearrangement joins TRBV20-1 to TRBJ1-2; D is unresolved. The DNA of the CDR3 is TGCAGTGCTACGGTGCAGGATGGCTACACCTTC. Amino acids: CSATVQDGYTF.